A single sample gave rise to the 20 T cell receptor beta chains below, sequenced in a study of blood T cell repertoires in COVID-19. TCRdb's copy holds only in-frame clones and misses some; the assay was immunoSEQ multiplex PCR. This table holds 220,000 or so clones, around 90% found once. The sequenced sample was PBMCs or T cells enriched from blood (not recorded which). The receptors here all came from a young man who had been exposed to COVID-19.

J is TRBJ1-6 and V is TRBV6-5; D gene ambiguous. The CDR3 loop spans 13 amino acids. The V end lost 8 bases, the J end lost 11 bases, and 16 bases lay between the germline ends. Germline CDR1 is MNHEY and CDR2 is SVGAGI. In DNA form, the CDR3 reads TGTGCCAGCTCGTCTAGAGAGTCGGCACCCCTCCACTTT. It is translated as CASSSRESAPLHF.

V usage is TRBV19 and J usage is TRBJ2-1; D perhaps matches TRBD1 (7 bases). V shed 5 bases and J shed 7 bases, with 18 bases lying between them. CDR1 and CDR2 (germline): LNHDA, SQIVND (reference sequence). CDR3 size: 15 residues. CDR3 nucleotides: TGTGCCAGTAGTGAACACAGGGGAGGTTTAAATGAGCAGTTCTTC. Encoded protein: CASSEHRGGLNEQFF.

V and J are TRBV7-2 and TRBJ1-2; D is perhaps TRBD1 (5 bases). V lost 2 bases and J lost 2, with 12 bases in between. CDR3 length: 15 amino acids. Germline CDR1 is SGHTA and CDR2 is FQGNSA. CDR3 coding DNA: TGTGCCAGCAGCTTATACGGGGGTACGAACTATGGCTACACCTTC. Protein product: CASSLYGGTNYGYTF.

The chain combines TRBV7-6 with TRBJ2-2; D remains unclear. CDR3 size: 16 residues. V dropped 2 bases and J dropped 0 bases, with 10 bases sitting between them. Germline CDR1 reads SGHVS; CDR2 reads FNYEAQ. CDR3 in DNA: TGTGCCAGCAGCTTAAACGCAGAACCGAACACCGGGGAGCTGTTTTTT. This gives the protein CASSLNAEPNTGELFF.

The sample holds a few counts of this clone. Here the CDR3 DNA reads TGCAGTGCTAGTCTCTTTGCGGGGGGGGCCAACAATGAGCAGTTCTTC. Its translation: CSASLFAGGANNEQFF. The V gene is TRBV20-1, the J gene TRBJ2-1; 9 bases are a match to TRBD2. The germline gives CDR1 DFQATT, CDR2 SNEGSKA (reference sequence). The CDR3 is made up of 16 amino acids. With 3 bases clipped from V and 5 bases from J, the junction kept 11 bases outside the gene matches.

V is TRBV5-1 and J is TRBJ2-7; unclear D gene. Germline CDR1 is SGHRS and CDR2 is YFSETQ. Trimming stripped 0 bases from V and 4 bases from J, with 8 bases between. The CDR3 contains 13 residues. The CDR3 here is CASSLERIYEQYF. CDR3 nucleotide sequence: TGCGCCAGCAGCTTGGAGAGGATTTACGAGCAGTACTTC.

The chain combines TRBV10-2 with TRBJ2-1, with 9 bases aligning to TRBD2. Germline CDR1 is WSHSY and CDR2 is SAAADI. The V segment lost 6 bases and the J segment 8 bases; nucleotides outside the gene matches: 8. The CDR3 is made up of 14 amino acids. CDR3 in DNA: TGCGCCAGCAGAGCGGGGGGTTATGGTGATGAGCAGTTCTTC. Translation: CASRAGGYGDEQFF.

The chain uses TRBV7-2 and TRBJ2-7; D is perhaps TRBD2 (6 bases). This CDR3 contains 15 residues. The germline V gene encodes CDR1 SGHTA and CDR2 FQGNSA. With 5 bases removed from V and 6 bases from J, the gap between germline ends came to 20 bases. The chain's CDR3 is CASSATIRGSTEQYF. CDR3 bases: TGTGCCAGCAGCGCGACCATTCGGGGGTCAACCGAGCAGTACTTC.

V is TRBV12-5 and J is TRBJ2-3; 7 positions agree with TRBD2. With 7 bases clipped from V and 2 bases from J, the junction kept 9 bases outside the gene matches. The CDR3 covers 15 residues. Germline V gene lookup returns CDR1 LGHNT and CDR2 FRNRAP. The chain's CDR3 is CASASGTTNTDTQYF. The CDR3 region has the DNA TGTGCTAGTGCATCCGGGACTACCAACACAGATACGCAGTATTTT.

The rearrangement joins TRBV28 to TRBJ1-4; 9 bases match TRBD1. Trimming cost V 6 bases and J 7 bases; bases outside gene matches: 12. The length of the CDR3 is 16 residues. Germline loops: CDR1 MDHEN, CDR2 SYDVKM. The CDR3 loop reads CASSSSGQGWGEKLFF. CDR3 nucleotide sequence: TGTGCCAGCAGCTCGTCGGGACAGGGCTGGGGTGAAAAACTGTTTTTT.

This chain links TRBV9 with TRBJ2-3; TRBD2 matches at 7 bases. CDR1 SGDLS and CDR2 YYNGEE come from the germline V gene. The CDR3 is 17 residues long. V trimming: 3 bases; J trimming: 2 bases; junction bases outside the gene matches: 12. The CDR3: CASSASLPGGPTDTQYF. CDR3 DNA sequence: TGTGCCAGCAGCGCGAGCCTCCCGGGGGGACCCACAGATACGCAGTATTTT.

The gene calls are TRBV18 and TRBJ2-3; tentative D call: TRBD1 (6 bases). This CDR3 is 17 amino acids long. The germline V and J ends were trimmed by 3 bases and 4 bases, with 20 bases remaining between them. The V gene's germline CDR1 is KGHSH and CDR2 LQKENI. CDR3 protein: CASSPLQIQGSADTQYF. CDR3 nucleotides: TGTGCCAGCTCACCCCTGCAGATACAGGGTTCCGCAGATACGCAGTATTTT.

The J gene is TRBJ1-6, the V gene TRBV5-1, with 7 bases fitting TRBD1. This CDR3 has 15 residues. With V trimmed by 4 bases and J by 2 bases, 3 bases remained unmatched. Germline values: CDR1 SGHRS, CDR2 YFSETQ. CDR3 sequence: CASSGGQTYNSPLHF. The CDR3 DNA sequence: TGCGCCAGCAGCGGGGGACAGACCTATAATTCACCCCTCCACTTT.

The genes are TRBV7-9 and TRBJ2-3; the match to TRBD2 covers 14 bases. This CDR3 contains 18 residues. Germline V gene lookup returns CDR1 SEHNR and CDR2 FQNEAQ (reference sequence). V shed 1 base and J 0 bases; nucleotides not matched to a gene: 3. The CDR3 loop is CASSLGWTSGGSTDTQYF. CDR3 coding DNA: TGTGCCAGCAGCTTAGGCTGGACTAGCGGGGGGAGCACAGATACGCAGTATTTT. Full variable domain (remainder filled in from reference TRBV7-9 and TRBJ2-3): DTGVSQNPRHKITKRGQNVTFRCDPISEHNRLYWYRQTLGQGPEFLTYFQNEAQLEKSRLLSDRFSAERPKGSFSTLEIQRTEQGDSAMYLCASSLGWTSGGSTDTQYFGPGTRLTVL.

J is TRBJ1-1 and V is TRBV27; 8 bases are shared with TRBD1. Germline V CDR1 and CDR2: MNHEY, SMNVEV (reference sequence). Germline trimming cut 9 bases from V and 4 bases from J; bases unmatched to any gene: 10. CDR3 length equals 14 residues. Here the CDR3 DNA reads TGTGCCAGTCATAGGGCAGGGGGCTTCACTGAAGCTTTCTTT. Translated: CASHRAGGFTEAFF.

The CDR3 bases are TGTGCCAGCAGCCAATATCCTGACAATAATTCACCCCTCCACTTT. Translating it yields CASSQYPDNNSPLHF. The chain recombines TRBV7-9 with TRBJ1-6; D is unclear. Between the trimmed V and J ends, which lost 5 bases and 5 bases, there was a span of 13 bases. Per germline, CDR1 SEHNR and CDR2 FQNEAQ (reference sequence). The CDR3 length is 15 residues.

The chain has TRBV4-1 and TRBJ2-3, with unresolved D. Germline values: CDR1 MGHRA, CDR2 YSYEKL. CDR3 size: 13 residues. Trimming took 2 bases from V and 8 from J, leaving 11 bases between them. The chain's CDR3 is CASSQNGLRTQYF. In DNA form, the CDR3 reads TGCGCCAGCAGCCAAAATGGGCTGCGTACGCAGTATTTT.

The V gene is TRBV6-4, the J gene TRBJ2-1, with TRBD1 identical over 7 bases. Germline CDR1 and CDR2: MRHNA and SNTAGT. This CDR3 region has 14 residues. J was trimmed by 4 bases and V by 3 bases; bases with no gene match: 3. CDR3 nucleotides: TGTGCCAGCAGTGAGCAGGACAGGTACAATGAGCAGTTCTTC. It specifies CASSEQDRYNEQFF.

This chain uses TRBV7-8 with TRBJ1-6, with D possibly matching TRBD1 (6 bases). The CDR3 sequence is 17 residues long. V was cut by 5 bases and J by 1 base, with 15 bases left in between. CDR1 and CDR2 from the germline V gene are SGHVS and FQNEAQ. CDR3 in DNA: TGTGCCAGCAGCCAAAGGACAGTAGGGTCCTATAATTCACCCCTCCACTTT. Translation gives CASSQRTVGSYNSPLHF.

This clone appeared once. This rearrangement joins TRBV7-7 to TRBJ2-7; 8 nucleotides line up with TRBD1. Trimming at V came to 5 bases and at J to 2 bases, leaving 5 bases not matched to a gene. This CDR3 has 14 amino acids. Germline CDR1 is SSHAT and CDR2 is FNYEAQ (reference sequence). The chain's CDR3 is CASSPPDRAYEQYF. CDR3 DNA sequence: TGTGCCAGCAGCCCCCCGGACAGGGCCTACGAGCAGTACTTC.